This record concerns one T cell receptor beta chain sequence. The source of the sample is a study of blood T cell repertoires in COVID-19. Across the study: Sites across the United States, Italy and Spain contributed samples from acute and convalescent COVID-19. T cells, B-cell-depleted T cells, or PBMCs supplied cDNA or gDNA.

Per the germline V gene, CDR1 is KGHDR and CDR2 is SFDVKD. Trimming stripped 1 base from V and 6 bases from J, with 11 bases between. The CDR3 covers 15 residues. How the authors handled the data: By means of reference gene primer amplification, nucleated cell counts were estimated. Using immunoSEQ multiplex PCR, the repertoire was profiled, and TCRdb retains in-frame clones only, with some absent. Clone size and the V and J calls come from that table; the DNA yielded D and trimming. In the table there are over 35,000 clones, roughly 73% of which are singletons. The sequence came from a man in his sixties with acute or convalescent COVID-19. Sequenced input: peripheral blood. V gene TRBV24-1 combines with J gene TRBJ2-2; D is ambiguous. The CDR3 reads CATSDFRDISGELFF. CDR3 in DNA: TGTGCCACCAGTGATTTTCGAGACATCTCCGGGGAGCTGTTTTTT.